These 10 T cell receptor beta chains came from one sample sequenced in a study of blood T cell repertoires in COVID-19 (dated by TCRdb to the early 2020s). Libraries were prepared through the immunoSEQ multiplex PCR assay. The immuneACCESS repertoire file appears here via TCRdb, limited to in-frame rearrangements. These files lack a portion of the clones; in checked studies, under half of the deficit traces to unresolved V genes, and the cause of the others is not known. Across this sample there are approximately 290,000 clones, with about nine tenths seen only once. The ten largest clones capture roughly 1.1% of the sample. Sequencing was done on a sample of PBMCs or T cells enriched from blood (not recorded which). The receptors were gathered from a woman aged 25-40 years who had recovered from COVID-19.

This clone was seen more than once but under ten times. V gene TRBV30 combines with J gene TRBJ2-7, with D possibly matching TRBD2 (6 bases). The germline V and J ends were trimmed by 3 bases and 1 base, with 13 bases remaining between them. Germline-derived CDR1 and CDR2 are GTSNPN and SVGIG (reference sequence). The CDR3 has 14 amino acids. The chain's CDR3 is CAWSLASVSYEQYF. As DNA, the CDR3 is TGTGCCTGGAGCCTTGCTAGCGTATCCTACGAGCAGTACTTC. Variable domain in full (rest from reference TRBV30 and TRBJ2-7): SQTIHQWPATLVQPVGSPLSLECTVEGTSNPNLYWYRQAAGRGLQLLFYSVGIGQISSEVPQNLSASRPQDRQFILSSKKLLLSDSGFYLCAWSLASVSYEQYFGPGTRLTVT.

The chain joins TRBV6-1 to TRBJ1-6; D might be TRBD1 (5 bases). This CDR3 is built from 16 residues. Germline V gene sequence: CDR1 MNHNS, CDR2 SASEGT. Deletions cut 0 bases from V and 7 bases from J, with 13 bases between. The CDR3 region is CASSEAHQGLNSPLHF. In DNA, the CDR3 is TGTGCCAGCAGTGAAGCGCATCAGGGCCTAAATTCACCCCTCCACTTT.

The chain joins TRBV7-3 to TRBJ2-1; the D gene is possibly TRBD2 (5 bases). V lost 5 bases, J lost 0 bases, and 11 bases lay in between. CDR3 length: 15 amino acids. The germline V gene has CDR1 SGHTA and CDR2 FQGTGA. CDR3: CASSPRRSSYNEQFF. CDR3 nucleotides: TGTGCCAGCAGCCCGAGGAGGAGCTCCTACAATGAGCAGTTCTTC.

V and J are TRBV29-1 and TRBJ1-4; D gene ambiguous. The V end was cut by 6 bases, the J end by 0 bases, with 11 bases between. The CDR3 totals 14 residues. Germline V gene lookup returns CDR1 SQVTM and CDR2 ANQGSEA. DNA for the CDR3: TGCAGCGTGCGGACGGAGGCAACTAATGAAAAACTGTTTTTT. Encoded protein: CSVRTEATNEKLFF.

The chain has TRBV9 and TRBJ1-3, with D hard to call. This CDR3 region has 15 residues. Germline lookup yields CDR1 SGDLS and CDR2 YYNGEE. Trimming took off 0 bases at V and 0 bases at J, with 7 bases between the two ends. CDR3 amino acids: CASSVDRSSGNTIYF. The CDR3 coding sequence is TGTGCCAGCAGCGTAGATCGGAGCTCTGGAAACACCATATATTTT.

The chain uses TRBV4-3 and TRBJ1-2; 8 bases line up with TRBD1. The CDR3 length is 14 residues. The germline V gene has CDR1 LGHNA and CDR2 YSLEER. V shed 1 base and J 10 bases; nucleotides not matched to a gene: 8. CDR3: CASSQADRGPDYTF. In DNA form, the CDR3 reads TGCGCCAGCAGCCAAGCCGACAGGGGCCCAGACTACACCTTC.

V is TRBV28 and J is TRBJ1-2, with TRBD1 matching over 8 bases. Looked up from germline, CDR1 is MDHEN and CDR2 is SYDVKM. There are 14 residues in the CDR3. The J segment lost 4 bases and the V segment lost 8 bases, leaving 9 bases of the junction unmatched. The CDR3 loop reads CASGTGGRAYGYTF. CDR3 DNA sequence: TGTGCCAGCGGAACAGGGGGTAGGGCCTATGGCTACACCTTC.

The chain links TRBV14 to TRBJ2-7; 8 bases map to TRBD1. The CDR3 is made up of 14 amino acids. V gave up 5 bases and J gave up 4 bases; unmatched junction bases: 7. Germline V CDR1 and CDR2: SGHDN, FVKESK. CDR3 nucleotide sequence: TGTGCCAGCAGCGAACCAGGGACAGGATACGAGCAGTACTTC. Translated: CASSEPGTGYEQYF.

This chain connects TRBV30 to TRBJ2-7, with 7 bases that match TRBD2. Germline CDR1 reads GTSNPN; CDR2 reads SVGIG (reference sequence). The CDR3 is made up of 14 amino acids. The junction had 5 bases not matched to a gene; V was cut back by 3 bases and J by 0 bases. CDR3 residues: CAWRWGGSSYEQYF. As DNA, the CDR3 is TGTGCCTGGAGGTGGGGGGGGAGCTCCTACGAGCAGTACTTC.

CDR3 sequence: CASSYGTGLSEAFF. The CDR3 DNA follows: TGTGCCAGCAGTTATGGGACAGGGTTATCTGAAGCTTTCTTT. The chain uses TRBV6-2 or TRBV6-3 and TRBJ1-1; 9 bases match TRBD1. This CDR3 spans 14 amino acids. J was trimmed by 6 bases and V by 3 bases; bases with no gene match: 5. In germline, CDR1 is MNHEY, CDR2 SVGEGT.